Below are 32 T cell receptor beta chains sequenced from a single sample in a study of shared clonotypes between healthy human individuals (dated by TCRdb to 2018 to 2020). Library construction relied on the immunoSEQ multiplex PCR assay. TCRdb retrieved this table from immuneACCESS and kept in-frame rearrangements only. Not all clones are present; in checked studies, unresolved V genes account for under half, and no reason is known for the remainder. This sample lists 450,000 to 500,000 clones; 81% were detected once. 9.5% to 15% of the sample lies in the top ten. Sequencing was performed on PBMCs. The receptors come from a woman between 35 and 50 years old in good health. Some clones in this sample may be carry-over from other donors' samples.

The V and J genes are TRBV2 and TRBJ2-5; D assignment may be TRBD1 or TRBD2 (5 bases each). The CDR3 runs to 13 residues. The V end lost 2 bases, the J end lost 4 bases, and 8 bases lay between the germline ends. Germline CDR1 reads SNHLY; CDR2 reads FYNNEI. This CDR3 is CASSEQGRETQYF. The CDR3 region has the DNA TGTGCCAGCAGTGAACAGGGACGAGAGACCCAGTACTTC.

This clone was recorded only once. The CDR3 sequence is CASSAPGTSLNEQFF. CDR3 nucleotides: TGTGCCAGCAGCGCACCGGGGACTAGTTTGAATGAGCAGTTCTTC. The chain joins TRBV7-3 to TRBJ2-1, with 8 positions matching TRBD2. Germline assignment: CDR1 SGHTA and CDR2 FQGTGA. With 5 bases clipped from V and 7 bases from J, the junction kept 10 bases outside the gene matches. CDR3 length equals 15 residues.

The table lists this clone with a count of one. CDR3 DNA sequence: TGTGCCAGTAGTATAGCGGCTAGCGGGAGGGCCGAGCAGTACTTC. As protein: CASSIAASGRAEQYF. The rearrangement uses TRBV19 and TRBJ2-7; 12 bases match TRBD2. J gave up 6 bases and V 1 base, and 4 bases lay outside the gene matches. The CDR3 covers 15 residues. CDR1 LNHDA and CDR2 SQIVND come from the germline V gene (reference sequence). The full variable domain, rest sourced from reference TRBV19 and TRBJ2-7, is DGGITQSPKYLFRKEGQNVTLSCEQNLNHDAMYWYRQDPGQGLRLIYYSQIVNDFQKGDIAEGYSVSREKKESFPLTVTSAQKNPTAFYLCASSIAASGRAEQYFGPGTRLTVT.

The gene calls are TRBV6-1 and TRBJ1-1; no clear D. V lost 5 bases and J 4 bases, leaving 8 bases between the germline ends. CDR1 and CDR2 from the germline V gene are MNHNS and SASEGT. This CDR3 is built from 12 residues. The CDR3 loop reads CASSSTGTEAFF. CDR3 sequence (DNA): TGTGCCAGCAGTTCCACGGGCACTGAAGCTTTCTTT.

Regarding this clone: A far larger clone is one nucleotide away, so this likely arose from a read error. The V and J genes are TRBV29-1 and TRBJ2-6; possibly TRBD1 for D (6 bases). Germline CDR1 is SQVTM and CDR2 is ANQGSEA. This CDR3 has 15 residues. In nucleotides, the CDR3 is TGCAGAGTTGAACTGGGACAATCTGGGGCCAACGTCCTGACTTTC. It yields the protein CRVELGQSGANVLTF.

This clone was recorded once. This chain uses TRBV28 with TRBJ2-6; TRBD1 aligns across 12 bases. Per germline, CDR1 MDHEN and CDR2 SYDVKM. The CDR3 has 18 residues. After removal of 3 bases from V and 2 bases from J, the junction contained 5 bases not matched to a gene. CDR3 coding DNA: TGTGCCAGCAGTTTCCCCGGGACAGGGGGCACTGGGGCCAACGTCCTGACTTTC. Residues: CASSFPGTGGTGANVLTF.

This clone occurred a few times. The rearrangement uses TRBV7-2 and TRBJ2-1; 10 bases match TRBD2. CDR3 length equals 15 residues. Germline-derived CDR1 and CDR2 are SGHTA and FQGNSA. The V segment lost 4 bases and the J segment 4 bases; nucleotides outside the gene matches: 4. CDR3 in amino acids: CASSSLAGEYNEQFF. The DNA for the CDR3 is TGTGCCAGCAGCTCCCTAGCGGGAGAGTACAATGAGCAGTTCTTC.

The rearrangement links TRBV10-3 to TRBJ2-2, with 14 bases fitting TRBD2. CDR3 length equals 15 residues. The V segment lost 6 bases and the J segment 7 bases; nucleotides outside the gene matches: 4. Germline CDR1 ENHRY, CDR2 SYGVKD. The CDR3 nucleotides read TGTGCCATCAGGACTAGCGGGAGGGCAGGCGGGGAGCTGTTTTTT. Residues: CAIRTSGRAGGELFF.

This chain links TRBV5-1 with TRBJ2-3, with 11 bases aligning to TRBD2. The CDR3 has 17 amino acids. The germline gives CDR1 SGHRS, CDR2 YFSETQ. V shed 5 bases, J shed 2 bases, and the junction held 10 bases outside the gene matches. The CDR3 is CASRRSPLAGDTDTQYF. As DNA, the CDR3 is TGCGCCAGCAGACGGTCCCCACTAGCGGGGGACACAGATACGCAGTATTTT.

The count of this clone is one. V and J are TRBV5-6 and TRBJ2-1; D perhaps matches TRBD1 (5 bases). Germline assignment: CDR1 SGHDT and CDR2 YYEEEE. The V end lost 1 base, the J end lost 7 bases, and 15 bases lay between the germline ends. The CDR3 sequence is 15 residues long. CDR3 DNA sequence: TGTGCCAGCAGCTTGTACAGCCGTTCAGGGAATGAGCAGTTCTTC. It encodes CASSLYSRSGNEQFF.

V usage is TRBV30 and J usage is TRBJ2-7, with 7 bases that match TRBD1. CDR1 and CDR2 (germline): GTSNPN, SVGIG (reference sequence). J gave up 6 bases and V 7 bases, and 18 bases lay outside the gene matches. This CDR3 contains 15 residues. CDR3 residues: CAYRPTGALTREQYF. The CDR3 nucleotides are TGTGCCTATCGCCCTACAGGGGCTTTAACTCGCGAGCAGTACTTC.

V and J are TRBV7-9 and TRBJ2-2; D not resolved. Germline-derived CDR1 and CDR2 are SEHNR and FQNEAQ (reference sequence). The V and J ends lost 1 base and 7 bases respectively, with 10 bases between them. This CDR3 region has 14 residues. CDR3 DNA sequence: TGTGCCAGCAGCTTAGAGTTTAGCCTCGGGGAGCTGTTTTTT. Residues: CASSLEFSLGELFF. The whole variable domain, remainder taken from reference TRBV7-9 and TRBJ2-2, is DTGVSQNPRHKITKRGQNVTFRCDPISEHNRLYWYRQTLGQGPEFLTYFQNEAQLEKSRLLSDRFSAERPKGSFSTLEIQRTEQGDSAMYLCASSLEFSLGELFFGEGSRLTVL.

Here the CDR3 DNA reads TGTGCCAGCAGTTTAATTACTAGCGGGGGGAATGAGCAGTTCTTC. Translating gives CASSLITSGGNEQFF. The chain is built from TRBV28 and TRBJ2-1; 12 bases fit TRBD2. Germline assignment: CDR1 MDHEN and CDR2 SYDVKM. Germline trimming cut 2 bases from V and 7 bases from J; bases unmatched to any gene: 3. The CDR3 runs 15 residues.

In its sample, this clone was seen many times. The J gene is TRBJ1-3, the V gene TRBV7-2; D not resolved. CDR1 and CDR2 (germline): SGHTA, FQGNSA. This CDR3 comprises 15 residues. Trimming cost V 3 bases and J 0 bases, with 9 bases left between them. This CDR3 is CASSFRVSSGNTIYF. In DNA, the CDR3 is TGTGCCAGCAGCTTTAGAGTTAGCTCTGGAAACACCATATATTTT.

The genes are TRBV7-8 and TRBJ1-3; D is ambiguous. The CDR3 runs to 15 residues. Germline loops: CDR1 SGHVS, CDR2 FQNEAQ. V dropped 5 bases and J dropped 2 bases, with 13 bases sitting between them. The CDR3 loop is CASSPAGQAGNTIYF. DNA of the CDR3: TGTGCCAGCAGCCCGGCCGGCCAGGCTGGAAACACCATATATTTT.

This clone has more than one count but fewer than ten. CDR3 residues: CASSEKGGSSYEQYF. DNA for the CDR3: TGTGCCAGCAGTGAAAAGGGGGGCTCTTCCTACGAGCAGTACTTC. This rearrangement joins TRBV6-1 to TRBJ2-7; D possibly matches TRBD1 or TRBD2 (6 bases each). Germline CDR1 is MNHNS and CDR2 is SASEGT. V lost 2 bases and J 1 base, leaving 12 bases between the germline ends. This CDR3 has 15 amino acids.

V and J are TRBV6-6 and TRBJ2-7, with a possible D match to TRBD2 (5 bases). There are 13 residues in the CDR3. Trimming took off 7 bases at V and 3 bases at J, with 13 bases between the two ends. CDR1 is MNHNY, CDR2 SVGAGI, per germline (reference sequence). CDR3 amino acids: CASKREILYEQYF. In DNA form, the CDR3 reads TGTGCCAGCAAAAGGGAGATCCTCTACGAGCAGTACTTC.

About this clone: A far larger clone is just one base off, so this is likely a read error. The same CDR3 also results from other DNA sequences found in this sample. V usage is TRBV6-1 and J usage is TRBJ1-5, with TRBD1 identical over 7 bases. Trimming removed 10 bases from V and 0 bases from J; junction bases left unmatched: 6. This CDR3 has 14 residues. Per germline, CDR1 MNHNS and CDR2 SASEGT. The CDR3 spells CATAGQHSNQPQHF. The CDR3 coding sequence is TGTGCCACAGCGGGACAGCATAGCAATCAGCCCCAGCATTTT.

This chain joins TRBV9 and TRBJ1-5, with D possibly TRBD1 on 5 matching bases. CDR3 length: 14 residues. Germline loops: CDR1 SGDLS, CDR2 YYNGEE. Trimming left V 4 bases short and J 4 bases short, with 12 bases between. As DNA, the CDR3 is TGTGCCAGCAGCCCGGGACCCTCAAATCAGCCCCAGCATTTT. It encodes CASSPGPSNQPQHF.

The chain has TRBV28 and TRBJ2-4; TRBD1 might be the D (6 bases). Germline loops: CDR1 MDHEN, CDR2 SYDVKM. Trimming removed 6 bases from V and 4 bases from J, with 19 bases in between. The CDR3 has 16 amino acids. The CDR3 loop reads CASSLDRPLAKNIQYF. CDR3 coding DNA: TGTGCCAGCAGCCTGGACAGACCCCTAGCTAAAAACATTCAGTACTTC.

Points on this clone: This could be a read error, since a much larger clone is one nucleotide away. Other DNA sequences in the sample encode the same CDR3. This chain connects TRBV4-1 to TRBJ1-2; a weak D match, TRBD1 (5 bases). CDR3 size: 16 residues. V was trimmed by 2 bases and J by 2 bases, leaving 15 bases between them. Germline V gene data show CDR1 as MGHRA and CDR2 as YSYEKL. In DNA, the CDR3 is TGCGCCAGCAGCCAACCCGGGACGGGGGTCAACTATGGCTACACCTTC. The encoded protein is CASSQPGTGVNYGYTF.

The chain is built from TRBV19 and TRBJ2-7, with D tentatively TRBD1 (5 bases). V lost 3 bases to trimming and J lost 3 bases, with 9 bases between them. The CDR3 loop spans 13 amino acids. Germline V gene sequence: CDR1 LNHDA, CDR2 SQIVND (reference sequence). The CDR3 protein is CASSMGPGYEQYF. CDR3 nucleotide sequence: TGTGCCAGTAGTATGGGGCCAGGCTACGAGCAGTACTTC.

Here the CDR3 DNA reads TGCGCCAGCAGCTTGGAATGGGAGGGCTGGACCCAGTACTTC. Protein sequence: CASSLEWEGWTQYF. The chain couples TRBV5-1 to TRBJ2-5; TRBD2 aligns across 7 bases. Germline V gives CDR1 SGHRS, CDR2 YFSETQ. The CDR3 sequence is 14 residues long. After removal of 0 bases from V and 7 bases from J, the junction contained 6 bases not matched to a gene.

The rearrangement links TRBV27 to TRBJ1-1; D possibly corresponds to TRBD1 (5 bases). The germline V gene has CDR1 MNHEY and CDR2 SMNVEV (reference sequence). V was cut by 3 bases and J by 6 bases, with 17 bases left in between. The length of the CDR3 is 15 residues. The CDR3 region is CASSFSVGGWSEAFF. CDR3 in DNA: TGTGCCAGCAGTTTCTCGGTCGGGGGTTGGTCTGAAGCTTTCTTT.

Regarding this clone: A read error is the likely source, as a far larger clone sits one nucleotide away. In nucleotides, the CDR3 is TGTGCCTGGAGTTTTACCGCAACACTTGGCTACACCTTC. Protein product: CAWSFTATLGYTF. This chain joins TRBV30 and TRBJ1-2; no clear D. Between the trimmed V and J ends, which lost 2 bases and 7 bases, there was a span of 14 bases. CDR1 GTSNPN and CDR2 SVGIG come from the germline V gene (reference sequence). The CDR3 has 13 residues.

This clone was recorded a few times. J is TRBJ1-2 and V is TRBV30; D may be TRBD1 (6 bases). The V gene's germline CDR1 is GTSNPN and CDR2 SVGIG (reference sequence). This CDR3 is 12 amino acids long. In DNA form, the CDR3 reads TGTGCTGCTGGCGGACAGAACTATGGCTACACCTTC. Translating gives CAAGGQNYGYTF.

The chain is built from TRBV4-1 and TRBJ2-5; D not resolved. Germline lookup yields CDR1 MGHRA and CDR2 YSYEKL. The CDR3 contains 14 residues. Trimming left V 0 bases short and J 5 bases short, with 10 bases between. CDR3 residues: CASSQDRQPETQYF. In DNA, the CDR3 is TGCGCCAGCAGCCAAGATAGGCAGCCGGAGACCCAGTACTTC.

The table lists this clone with a few counts. The chain combines TRBV5-1 with TRBJ2-7; D could derive from TRBD1 or TRBD2 (5 bases each). V was shortened by 0 bases and J by 2 bases, with 12 bases between the two germline ends. This CDR3 comprises 15 residues. Germline assignment: CDR1 SGHRS and CDR2 YFSETQ. DNA of the CDR3: TGCGCCAGCAGCTTGGCCGGGGCAGTCACCTACGAGCAGTACTTC. It encodes CASSLAGAVTYEQYF. The full variable domain, in which reference TRBV5-1 and TRBJ2-7 provide the parts outside the CDR3, is KAGVTQTPRYLIKTRGQQVTLSCSPISGHRSVSWYQQTPGQGLQFLFEYFSETQRNKGNFPGRFSGRQFSNSRSEMNVSTLELGDSALYLCASSLAGAVTYEQYFGPGTRLTVT.

In the case of this clone: Just one base apart from a much larger clone, this may be a read error. The chain joins TRBV4-2 to TRBJ2-7; 7 bases match TRBD2. V shed 0 bases and J 6 bases; nucleotides not matched to a gene: 11. This CDR3 is 16 amino acids long. Germline assignment: CDR1 LGHNA and CDR2 YNFKEQ. CDR3 DNA: TGTGCCAGCAGCCAAGATGGAACGGGAGGTCTCCTCGAGCAGTACTTC. Its protein is CASSQDGTGGLLEQYF.

The gene calls are TRBV5-6 and TRBJ2-3; 8 bases fit TRBD2. V lost 4 bases and J lost 0; bases outside the gene matches: 10. The length of the CDR3 is 17 residues. CDR1 is SGHDT and CDR2 is YYEEEE in the germline V gene. The CDR3 nucleotides are TGTGCCAGCAGCGCCCGGGGTGCGGGAGGTAGCACAGATACGCAGTATTTT. Protein sequence: CASSARGAGGSTDTQYF. The full variable domain, rest sourced from reference TRBV5-6 and TRBJ2-3, is DAGVTQSPTHLIKTRGQQVTLRCSPKSGHDTVSWYQQALGQGPQFIFQYYEEEERQRGNFPDRFSGHQFPNYSSELNVNALLLGDSALYLCASSARGAGGSTDTQYFGPGTRLTVL.

Note on this clone: With only one base between it and a far larger clone, this is likely a read error. The chain carries TRBV7-9 and TRBJ2-5; TRBD2 might be the D (5 bases). The CDR3 extends over 14 amino acids. The germline V gene has CDR1 SEHNR and CDR2 FQNEAQ (reference sequence). CDR3 sequence: CVSSSVGRVETQYF. CDR3 nucleotide sequence: TGTGTCAGCAGCTCGGTGGGGAGAGTGGAGACCCAGTACTTC.

Many counts were recorded for this clone. This rearrangement joins TRBV7-2 to TRBJ1-2; D gene unclear. This CDR3 has 16 amino acids. V was pared by 2 bases and J by 7 bases, with 20 bases between. Germline CDR1 is SGHTA and CDR2 is FQGNSA. DNA for the CDR3: TGTGCCAGCAGCTTAACTCCCCCGGCAGCTCCCGGTGGCTACACCTTC. It is translated as CASSLTPPAAPGGYTF.